Shown below are 23 T cell receptor beta chains from a single sample sequenced in a study of shared clonotypes between healthy human individuals. Some clones are missing from TCRdb's copy, which holds only in-frame ones; the method was immunoSEQ multiplex PCR. The sample carries about 1.5 million clones, 95% to 99% recorded once. Material for sequencing was naive CD4+ T cells sorted from blood. Indicated subset: CD45RA+ positively selected. These receptors were collected from a young man in good health.

This clone was counted a single time. This specimen includes other DNA sequences encoding the same CDR3. The chain links TRBV13 to TRBJ1-3, with D unresolved. The ends were cut back, 0 bases at V and 0 bases at J, with 3 bases in the middle. This CDR3 contains 14 residues. CDR1 PRHDT and CDR2 FYEKMQ come from the germline V gene (reference sequence). This CDR3 reads CASSLGSSGNTIYF. The CDR3 DNA sequence: TGTGCCAGCAGCTTAGGGAGCTCTGGAAACACCATATATTTT.

Details on this clone: Other DNA sequences of this sample code for an identical CDR3. The chain recombines TRBV7-6 with TRBJ1-1; tentatively, D is TRBD1 (6 bases). Trimming took 3 bases from V and 1 from J, leaving 6 bases between them. The length of the CDR3 is 13 residues. The V gene's germline CDR1 is SGHVS and CDR2 FNYEAQ. CDR3 amino acids: CASSLDRNTEAFF. The CDR3 nucleotides read TGTGCCAGCAGCTTGGACAGGAACACTGAAGCTTTCTTT. The variable domain in full, completed from reference TRBV7-6 and TRBJ1-1, reads GAGVSQSPRYKVTKRGQDVALRCDPISGHVSLYWYRQALGQGPEFLTYFNYEAQQDKSGLPNDRFSAERPEGSISTLTIQRTEQRDSAMYRCASSLDRNTEAFFGQGTRLTVV.

The chain couples TRBV5-4 to TRBJ2-5, with TRBD1 matching over 12 bases. Losses at the gene ends were 0 bases for V and 4 bases for J; bases not matched to a gene: 4. Per the germline V gene, CDR1 is SGHNT and CDR2 is YYREEE (reference sequence). The CDR3 consists of 16 residues. The CDR3 nucleotides read TGTGCCAGCAGCTTGGGGGACAGGGGGCGTAGAGAGACCCAGTACTTC. Protein: CASSLGDRGRRETQYF.

The gene calls are TRBV5-1 and TRBJ2-2, with 8 bases matching TRBD2. V trimming: 0 bases; J trimming: 5 bases; junction bases outside the gene matches: 0. The V gene's germline CDR1 is SGHRS and CDR2 YFSETQ. The CDR3 is made up of 14 amino acids. This CDR3 reads CASSLASGTGELFF. The CDR3 DNA sequence: TGCGCCAGCAGCTTGGCTAGCGGGACCGGGGAGCTGTTTTTT.

The chain uses TRBV6-1 and TRBJ2-2, with 9 bases aligning to TRBD1. V dropped 7 bases and J dropped 6; count of bases not matched to a gene: 9. CDR1 and CDR2 (germline): MNHNS, SASEGT. The CDR3 has 15 amino acids. The DNA for the CDR3 is TGTGCCAGCATCTCCGGGACAGGGTTTCCCGGGGAGCTGTTTTTT. As protein: CASISGTGFPGELFF.

The J gene is TRBJ2-1, the V gene TRBV18, with a tentative D call TRBD2 (6 bases). Germline V gene sequence: CDR1 KGHSH, CDR2 LQKENI. The CDR3 has 13 amino acids. V shed 6 bases and J shed 6 bases, with 12 bases lying between them. The CDR3 sequence is CASSQGTANEQFF. DNA of the CDR3: TGTGCCAGCTCGCAAGGGACTGCCAATGAGCAGTTCTTC.

The gene calls are TRBV30 and TRBJ1-1; D is possibly TRBD1 (6 bases). This CDR3 comprises 13 residues. Germline V CDR1 and CDR2: GTSNPN, SVGIG (reference sequence). Trimming stripped 3 bases from V and 4 bases from J, with 12 bases between. The CDR3 loop reads CAWSRTAFTEAFF. CDR3 nucleotide sequence: TGTGCCTGGAGCCGGACAGCCTTCACTGAAGCTTTCTTT.

The J gene is TRBJ2-7, the V gene TRBV19, with D perhaps TRBD1 (5 bases). The CDR3 loop spans 14 amino acids. Germline V lookup: CDR1 LNHDA, CDR2 SQIVND (reference sequence). Trimming left V 7 bases short and J 0 bases short, with 13 bases between. Written as DNA, the CDR3 is TGTGCCAGTATACCCAGGGCTGGCTCCTACGAGCAGTACTTC. It translates to CASIPRAGSYEQYF.

The rearrangement links TRBV19 to TRBJ1-1; no clear D. Germline V CDR1 and CDR2: LNHDA, SQIVND (reference sequence). With 4 bases removed from V and 8 bases from J, the gap between germline ends came to 11 bases. The CDR3 totals 12 residues. CDR3 coding DNA: TGTGCCAGTAGTACGTCAGCCAGAGAAGCTTTCTTT. This codes for CASSTSAREAFF.

The chain is built from TRBV5-1 and TRBJ2-1; 13 bases are a match to TRBD2. The CDR3 is made up of 17 amino acids. With V trimmed by 0 bases and J by 4 bases, 4 bases remained unmatched. Germline values: CDR1 SGHRS, CDR2 YFSETQ. CDR3 sequence: CASSLATTSGRYNEQFF. CDR3 bases: TGCGCCAGCAGCTTGGCCACGACTAGCGGGAGGTACAATGAGCAGTTCTTC.

The chain couples TRBV7-6 to TRBJ2-5, with 12 nucleotides matching TRBD1. Germline CDR1 and CDR2: SGHVS and FNYEAQ. After removal of 3 bases from V and 5 bases from J, the junction contained 4 bases not matched to a gene. The CDR3 covers 15 residues. The CDR3 here is CASSLGTGGLETQYF. In DNA form, the CDR3 reads TGTGCCAGCAGCTTGGGGACAGGGGGCCTGGAGACCCAGTACTTC.

With regard to this clone: This specimen includes other DNA sequences encoding the same CDR3. The chain links TRBV18 to TRBJ2-5; no clear D gene. V was clipped by 2 bases and J by 4 bases, with 2 bases between them. This CDR3 spans 11 amino acids. Germline assignment: CDR1 KGHSH and CDR2 LQKENI. Written as DNA, the CDR3 is TGTGCCAGCTCACCAGGAGAGACCCAGTACTTC. Its translation: CASSPGETQYF. Complete variable domain (other parts from reference TRBV18 and TRBJ2-5): NAGVMQNPRHLVRRRGQEARLRCSPMKGHSHVYWYRQLPEEGLKFMVYLQKENIIDESGMPKERFSAEFPKEGPSILRIQQVVRGDSAAYFCASSPGETQYFGPGTRLLVL.

The V and J genes are TRBV10-1 and TRBJ2-7, with TRBD1 matching over 7 bases. V lost 0 bases to trimming and J lost 4 bases; unmatched junction nucleotides: 6. Germline values: CDR1 WNHNN, CDR2 SYGVQD (reference sequence). The CDR3 totals 15 residues. CDR3 DNA sequence: TGCGCCAGCAGTGAGTCGATGGGGACAGCATACGAGCAGTACTTC. This codes for CASSESMGTAYEQYF.

This clone was recorded once. In nucleotides, the CDR3 is TGTGCCACCCGGGGGCTAAACCAAGAGACCCAGTACTTC. It encodes CATRGLNQETQYF. The rearrangement uses TRBV15 and TRBJ2-5; perhaps D is TRBD1 or TRBD2 (6 bases each). Trimming took off 8 bases at V and 0 bases at J, with 10 bases between the two ends. This CDR3 has 13 amino acids. CDR1 is LNHNV and CDR2 is YYDKDF in the germline V gene (reference sequence).

J is TRBJ2-7 and V is TRBV6-5; 7 nucleotides align to TRBD2. Trimming cost V 6 bases and J 6 bases; bases outside gene matches: 14. The germline V gene encodes CDR1 MNHEY and CDR2 SVGAGI. This CDR3 has 15 residues. The chain's CDR3 is CASSPRPLAVFEQYF. CDR3 DNA sequence: TGTGCCAGCAGCCCTAGACCCCTAGCGGTTTTCGAGCAGTACTTC.

Only one count was recorded for this clone. This rearrangement joins TRBV18 to TRBJ2-5, with D uncertain. The CDR3 consists of 13 residues. V was cut by 3 bases and J by 5 bases, with 10 bases left in between. Germline assignment: CDR1 KGHSH and CDR2 LQKENI. The CDR3 DNA sequence: TGTGCCAGCTCACCGGTCGGAACCGAGACCCAGTACTTC. Its protein is CASSPVGTETQYF.

The V and J genes are TRBV6-4 and TRBJ1-2, with 8 bases fitting TRBD1. This CDR3 spans 14 amino acids. Germline CDR1 MRHNA, CDR2 SNTAGT. V trimming: 3 bases; J trimming: 4 bases; junction bases outside the gene matches: 4. The CDR3 sequence: CASSENRGAYGYTF. CDR3 DNA sequence: TGTGCCAGCAGTGAAAACAGGGGGGCCTATGGCTACACCTTC.

V usage is TRBV27 and J usage is TRBJ1-2, with D unclear. V was trimmed by 3 bases and J by 0 bases, leaving 11 bases between them. This CDR3 spans 15 amino acids. Germline V gene lookup returns CDR1 MNHEY and CDR2 SMNVEV (reference sequence). Here the CDR3 DNA reads TGTGCCAGCAGTTTTGCGGGTAAAGCTAACTATGGCTACACCTTC. Its protein product is CASSFAGKANYGYTF.

This chain uses TRBV7-2 with TRBJ2-1; 9 bases fit TRBD1. This CDR3 comprises 17 residues. V trimming: 4 bases; J trimming: 0 bases; junction bases outside the gene matches: 7. CDR1 SGHTA and CDR2 FQGNSA come from the germline V gene. This CDR3 is CASSSNRGLSSYNEQFF. The CDR3 nucleotides read TGTGCCAGCAGCTCCAACAGGGGGCTGAGCTCCTACAATGAGCAGTTCTTC.

The chain links TRBV19 to TRBJ2-3; 9 positions match TRBD2. J gave up 2 bases and V 0 bases, and 3 bases lay outside the gene matches. Germline V gene lookup returns CDR1 LNHDA and CDR2 SQIVND (reference sequence). The CDR3 runs to 16 residues. This CDR3 reads CASSIDSGGATDTQYF. CDR3 DNA sequence: TGTGCCAGTAGTATAGATAGCGGGGGTGCCACAGATACGCAGTATTTT.

J is TRBJ1-5 and V is TRBV7-2; 9 nucleotides line up with TRBD1. Unmatched junction bases numbered 7, after V lost 3 bases and J lost 7 bases. The CDR3 has 15 residues. Germline lookup yields CDR1 SGHTA and CDR2 FQGNSA. CDR3 sequence reads: CASSFGGTGYQPQHF. CDR3 sequence (DNA): TGTGCCAGCAGCTTTGGCGGGACAGGGTACCAGCCCCAGCATTTT.

Points on this clone: The same CDR3 arises from other DNA sequences in this sample as well. The chain recombines TRBV20-1 with TRBJ2-7; no firm D call. The germline gives CDR1 DFQATT, CDR2 SNEGSKA (reference sequence). Trimming cost V 2 bases and J 3 bases, with 5 bases left between them. The CDR3 is 11 residues long. CDR3 bases: TGCAGTGCTAGAAGGGTCTACGAGCAGTACTTC. Translated: CSARRVYEQYF.

The V and J genes are TRBV28 and TRBJ1-2; D is uncertain. CDR1 and CDR2 (germline): MDHEN, SYDVKM. The CDR3 is made up of 13 amino acids. Trimming removed 5 bases at V and 8 bases at J, with 15 bases between. CDR3 region: CASSAGPALGYTF. The CDR3 nucleotides are TGTGCCAGCAGTGCGGGCCCGGCGTTGGGCTACACCTTC.